What follows are 14 T cell receptor beta chains derived from one specimen sequenced in a study of blood T cell repertoires in COVID-19. Generated by immunoSEQ multiplex PCR, the TCRdb table keeps only in-frame clones and is missing some. The data contain fewer than 75,000 clones, about four fifths of them singletons. The sample was peripheral blood. The receptor set was obtained from an older woman with acute or convalescent COVID-19.

J is TRBJ1-3 and V is TRBV4-2; the match to TRBD1 covers 9 bases. V lost 4 bases to trimming and J lost 8 bases; unmatched junction nucleotides: 9. This CDR3 contains 15 residues. Germline CDR1 and CDR2: LGHNA and YNFKEQ. The CDR3 DNA is TGTGCCAGCAGCCCCCCTGGGACAGGGCGGCACACCATATATTTT. This gives the protein CASSPPGTGRHTIYF.

This clone was observed at least ten times. CDR3 DNA sequence: TGTGCCAGCAGTTATACGGGGGGAGATACGCAGTATTTT. Residues: CASSYTGGDTQYF. This chain connects TRBV6-5 to TRBJ2-3, with 7 positions matching TRBD2. The CDR3 runs to 13 residues. CDR1 is MNHEY and CDR2 is SVGAGI in the germline V gene. Germline trimming cut 3 bases from V and 5 bases from J; bases unmatched to any gene: 2.

The V call is TRBV7-3, the J call TRBJ2-1, with TRBD2 matching over 8 bases. With 1 base clipped from V and 4 bases from J, the junction kept 3 bases outside the gene matches. The CDR3 sequence is 15 residues long. From germline, CDR1 is SGHTA and CDR2 FQGTGA. CDR3 region: CASSLMSGGYNEQFF. Here the CDR3 DNA reads TGTGCCAGCAGCTTAATGAGCGGGGGTTACAATGAGCAGTTCTTC.

The chain couples TRBV7-3 to TRBJ2-1, with TRBD1 matching 9 bases. The V gene end was trimmed by 2 bases and the J gene end by 8 bases; junction bases not matched to a gene: 4. The CDR3 loop spans 14 amino acids. CDR1 SGHTA and CDR2 FQGTGA come from the germline V gene. CDR3 loop: CASSLRDRGDEQFF. The CDR3 DNA follows: TGTGCCAGCAGCTTACGTGACAGGGGGGATGAGCAGTTCTTC.

V is TRBV7-9 and J is TRBJ2-7, with a possible D match to TRBD1 (5 bases). CDR3 length: 12 residues. Per the germline V gene, CDR1 is SEHNR and CDR2 is FQNEAQ (reference sequence). Trimming pared 5 bases from V and 4 bases from J, leaving 9 bases between. The DNA for the CDR3 is TGTGCCAGCAGCAAAGACAGTTACGAGCAGTACTTC. This translates into CASSKDSYEQYF.

The chain combines TRBV4-3 with TRBJ2-6, with D perhaps TRBD2 (5 bases). The CDR3 consists of 16 residues. The germline V gene has CDR1 LGHNA and CDR2 YSLEER. V lost 4 bases and J lost 1, with 11 bases in between. CDR3 bases: TGCGCCAGCAGCCTAGCGCCCCTATCTGGGGCCAACGTCCTGACTTTC. This encodes CASSLAPLSGANVLTF.

The chain recombines TRBV5-1 with TRBJ2-3, with D possibly matching TRBD2 (5 bases). This CDR3 is 14 amino acids long. CDR1 is SGHRS, CDR2 YFSETQ, per germline. V was trimmed by 0 bases and J by 4 bases, leaving 9 bases between them. CDR3 nucleotide sequence: TGCGCCAGCAGCTTGGAACGCGGGTCAGATACGCAGTATTTT. Its protein product is CASSLERGSDTQYF.

V and J are TRBV2 and TRBJ1-1; D possibly corresponds to TRBD1 (5 bases). Trimming removed 5 bases from V and 6 bases from J, with 19 bases in between. The germline V gene encodes CDR1 SNHLY and CDR2 FYNNEI. The CDR3 is made up of 15 amino acids. This CDR3 is CASSRFQMLGAEAFF. DNA for the CDR3: TGTGCCAGCAGTCGATTCCAGATGCTAGGGGCTGAAGCTTTCTTT.

Only a few counts were recorded for this clone. This rearrangement joins TRBV7-2 to TRBJ1-2; D gene ambiguous. Germline CDR1 is SGHTA and CDR2 is FQGNSA. Trimming left V 1 base short and J 0 bases short, with 12 bases between. The CDR3 extends over 16 amino acids. CDR3 sequence (DNA): TGTGCCAGCAGCTTAGGGGGAGCTTACGCTAACTATGGCTACACCTTC. It codes for CASSLGGAYANYGYTF.

The V and J genes are TRBV29-1 and TRBJ2-7; D perhaps matches TRBD2 (6 bases). This CDR3 has 13 amino acids. Germline values: CDR1 SQVTM, CDR2 ANQGSEA. Trimming pared 7 bases from V and 3 bases from J, leaving 16 bases between. The DNA for the CDR3 is TGCAGCGCGAGAGGAGGGCGCCGCTACGAGCAGTACTTC. Translating gives CSARGGRRYEQYF.

This chain joins TRBV5-1 and TRBJ2-7; maybe TRBD2 (5 bases). This CDR3 spans 15 amino acids. Germline V lookup: CDR1 SGHRS, CDR2 YFSETQ. The V end was cut by 0 bases, the J end by 0 bases, with 10 bases between. The CDR3 reads CASSLARGSSYEQYF. The CDR3 DNA follows: TGCGCCAGCAGCTTGGCCCGAGGGTCCTCCTACGAGCAGTACTTC.

The rearrangement joins TRBV6-5 to TRBJ2-7; D perhaps matches TRBD2 (5 bases). Deletions cut 8 bases from V and 2 bases from J, with 16 bases between. In germline, CDR1 is MNHEY, CDR2 SVGAGI. This CDR3 is 14 amino acids long. CDR3 loop: CASRRAGETYEQYF. The CDR3 DNA is TGTGCCAGCCGACGGGCGGGTGAAACCTACGAGCAGTACTTC.

The V and J genes are TRBV9 and TRBJ2-1; D might be TRBD2 (6 bases). V lost 4 bases to trimming and J lost 0 bases, with 11 bases between them. Germline loops: CDR1 SGDLS, CDR2 YYNGEE. This CDR3 spans 15 amino acids. The CDR3 DNA sequence: TGTGCCAGCAGCTACGGACTAAGCTCCTACAATGAGCAGTTCTTC. Its translation is CASSYGLSSYNEQFF.

This clone was observed a handful of times. The chain combines TRBV19 with TRBJ1-2; no definite D call. CDR1 LNHDA and CDR2 SQIVND come from the germline V gene (reference sequence). The germline V and J ends were trimmed by 4 bases and 4 bases, with 13 bases remaining between them. The CDR3 is 14 residues long. The CDR3 DNA follows: TGTGCCAGTAGTACCCCGGGAGGTTTCTATGGCTACACCTTC. Encoded protein: CASSTPGGFYGYTF.